This T cell receptor (beta chain) is from a study of cytomegalovirus exposure and HLA in healthy donors. Notes on the study in general: Cytomegalovirus-associated TCR beta chains were listed, numbering 150 to 200.

Produced via immunoSEQ multiplex PCR; TCRdb's table is partial and in-frame only. The sample records around 150,000 clones, more than 80% being singletons. V was clipped by 5 bases and J by 0 bases, with 14 bases between them. CDR1 is SQVTM and CDR2 is ANQGSEA in the germline V gene. The CDR3 consists of 15 residues. On this clone: Antigen: not known.

The sequencing sample was made of PBMCs. The chain couples TRBV29-1 to TRBJ2-1; D is ambiguous. This TCR derives from a woman aged 18-35 years in good health and CMV-seropositive. CDR3 region: CSVTIPPSSYNEQFF. CDR3 nucleotide sequence: TGCAGCGTTACAATTCCACCTAGCTCCTACAATGAGCAGTTCTTC.